Below are 27 T cell receptor beta chains sequenced from a single sample in a study of blood T cells in healthy people across ages. A second PCR of roughly 6 to 12 cycles used a sample-barcoded 5' primer and a J-beta primer mix. TCRdb recomputed calls from the 5' RACE reads with MiXCR, one row per CDR3 protein. Of nearly 800,000 distinct CDR3 sequences in the sample, approximately 25% were seen once. In addition, the sample was reused for a study of T cells of mothers and their children.

The source material was blood. All receptors come from a boy younger than 18 in good health.

For this clonotype: Given the absence of the conserved phenylalanine or tryptophan at the CDR3 end, a read error is likely. The rearrangement uses TRBV25-1 and TRBJ2-6, with unresolved D. This CDR3 has 14 amino acids. The germline V and J ends were trimmed by 2 bases and 4 bases, with 6 bases remaining between them. Germline CDR1 is MGHDK and CDR2 is SYGVNS. This CDR3 reads CASSEGAGANVLTS. DNA of the CDR3: TGTGCCAGCAGTGAAGGAGCCGGGGCCAACGTCCTGACTTCC.

In this sample, this clonotype turned up many times. The rearrangement uses TRBV4-3 and TRBJ2-7; D possibly corresponds to TRBD1 (6 bases). Germline CDR1 reads LGHNA; CDR2 reads YSLEER. V lost 0 bases, J lost 2 bases, and 11 bases lay in between. The CDR3 spans 15 residues. The CDR3 region is CASSQDQDSAYEQYF. CDR3 nucleotide sequence: TGCGCCAGCAGCCAAGATCAGGACAGCGCCTACGAGCAGTACTTC.

In this sample, this clonotype turned up many times. This chain uses TRBV6-2 or TRBV6-3 with TRBJ2-4, with D possibly being TRBD1 or TRBD2 (6 bases each). Trimming cost V 7 bases and J 1 base, with 17 bases left between them. This CDR3 region has 16 residues. Germline CDR1 and CDR2: MNHEY and SVGEGT. The CDR3 bases are TGTGCCAGCACCGACCATACGGGGGCGGCCAAAAACATTCAGTACTTC. Translating gives CASTDHTGAAKNIQYF.

V and J are TRBV3-1 and TRBJ2-1, with 8 bases lining up with TRBD2. CDR3 length: 15 amino acids. Trimming at V came to 6 bases and at J to 9 bases, leaving 13 bases not matched to a gene. Germline lookup yields CDR1 LGHDT and CDR2 YNNKEL (reference sequence). The CDR3 protein is CASSNLAGPAGEQFF. The CDR3 DNA reads TGTGCCAGCAGTAACCTAGCGGGTCCAGCGGGTGAGCAGTTCTTC.

V usage is TRBV3-1 and J usage is TRBJ1-2; D is possibly TRBD1 (5 bases). This CDR3 has 15 amino acids. Trimming cost V 1 base and J 8 bases, with 17 bases left between them. The germline CDR1 and CDR2 sequences are LGHDT and YNNKEL (reference sequence). The DNA of the CDR3 is TGTGCCAGCAGCCAAGCTCGGGGGGTAGCATCCGGCTACACCTTC. Amino acids: CASSQARGVASGYTF.

The gene calls are TRBV5-1 and TRBJ2-3; D remains ambiguous. V was shortened by 6 bases and J by 4 bases, with 12 bases between the two germline ends. The germline V gene encodes CDR1 SGHRS and CDR2 YFSETQ. This CDR3 has 13 amino acids. The DNA for the CDR3 is TGCGCCAGCACCCGAGGCTCAGCAGATACGCAGTATTTT. Protein sequence: CASTRGSADTQYF.

The J gene is TRBJ1-4, the V gene TRBV10-2, with 9 bases fitting TRBD1. CDR1 is WSHSY, CDR2 SAAADI, per germline. The CDR3 contains 15 residues. Trimming at V came to 6 bases and at J to 10 bases, leaving 12 bases not matched to a gene. CDR3 protein: CASSGVGQDRGKLFF. DNA of the CDR3: TGCGCCAGCAGCGGGGTCGGCCAGGACAGGGGAAAACTGTTTTTT.

The chain joins TRBV6-6 to TRBJ1-1, with D unclear. Germline CDR1 reads MNHNY; CDR2 reads SVGAGI (reference sequence). V shed 0 bases and J shed 1 base, with 9 bases lying between them. The length of the CDR3 is 15 residues. This CDR3 reads CASSYSGPQNTEAFF. The CDR3 DNA reads TGTGCCAGCAGTTACTCCGGGCCCCAGAACACTGAAGCTTTCTTT.

The CDR3 reads CSAGEGYTEAFF. The CDR3 DNA reads as TGCAGTGCCGGTGAAGGGTACACTGAAGCTTTCTTT. This chain connects TRBV20-1 to TRBJ1-1; D uncertain. The CDR3 length is 12 residues. V was shortened by 6 bases and J by 3 bases, with 11 bases between the two germline ends. Germline lookup yields CDR1 DFQATT and CDR2 SNEGSKA (reference sequence).

The V and J genes are TRBV15 and TRBJ2-7; 7 positions agree with TRBD2. The CDR3 has 13 amino acids. CDR1 and CDR2 (germline): LNHNV, YYDKDF (reference sequence). Trimming removed 5 bases from V and 3 bases from J; junction bases left unmatched: 4. In DNA, the CDR3 is TGTGCCACCAGCCCTAGCGGAGACTACGAGCAGTACTTC. It yields the protein CATSPSGDYEQYF.

This chain connects TRBV12-3 or TRBV12-4 to TRBJ2-5, with 8 bases identical to TRBD1. The CDR3 is 13 amino acids. V gave up 6 bases and J gave up 3 bases; unmatched junction bases: 3. CDR3 sequence (DNA): TGTGCCAGCAGGACAGGGGCCGAAGAGACCCAGTACTTC. Translated, it gives CASRTGAEETQYF.

A few counts support this clonotype. The gene calls are TRBV10-3 and TRBJ2-5, with D possibly being TRBD1 or TRBD2 (6 bases each). The V gene's germline CDR1 is ENHRY and CDR2 SYGVKD. Between the trimmed V and J ends, which lost 6 bases and 5 bases, there was a span of 19 bases. The CDR3 is 15 residues long. The CDR3: CAIRPGGGEAETQYF. The DNA of the CDR3 is TGTGCCATCAGGCCCGGGGGCGGCGAGGCGGAGACCCAGTACTTC.

This clonotype appeared a few times. This chain links TRBV4-3 with TRBJ2-3, with TRBD2 matching over 10 bases. The CDR3 runs 17 residues. Germline-derived CDR1 and CDR2 are LGHNA and YSLEER. V lost 0 bases and J lost 5; bases outside the gene matches: 8. The CDR3 sequence: CASSQDRASGSGDTQYF. CDR3 nucleotides: TGCGCCAGCAGCCAAGATCGGGCTAGCGGGAGCGGAGATACGCAGTATTTT.

This clonotype was observed a few times. The chain carries TRBV7-9 and TRBJ1-6; 8 bases agree with TRBD1. This CDR3 comprises 16 residues. The V gene end was trimmed by 6 bases and the J gene end by 7 bases; junction bases not matched to a gene: 11. In germline, CDR1 is SEHNR, CDR2 FQNEAQ (reference sequence). In nucleotides, the CDR3 is TGTGCCAGCAGTACACAGGGGGTCCGAATCAATTCACCCCTCCACTTT. It specifies CASSTQGVRINSPLHF. The full variable domain, its missing parts supplied by reference TRBV7-9 and TRBJ1-6, is DTGVSQNPRHKITKRGQNVTFRCDPISEHNRLYWYRQTLGQGPEFLTYFQNEAQLEKSRLLSDRFSAERPKGSFSTLEIQRTEQGDSAMYLCASSTQGVRINSPLHFGNGTRLTVT.

The chain carries TRBV5-6 and TRBJ2-1; D gene unclear. The CDR3 has 16 residues. Germline lookup yields CDR1 SGHDT and CDR2 YYEEEE. V lost 4 bases and J lost 0, with 14 bases in between. The DNA of the CDR3 is TGTGCCAGCAGCCCGAACTACGGCGGCTCCTACAATGAGCAGTTCTTC. It is translated as CASSPNYGGSYNEQFF.

This chain links TRBV28 with TRBJ1-2; D gene uncertain. There are 16 residues in the CDR3. Deletions cut 4 bases from V and 2 bases from J, with 17 bases between. Germline lookup yields CDR1 MDHEN and CDR2 SYDVKM. The CDR3 sequence is CASSSDKAGYNYGYTF. The CDR3 coding sequence is TGTGCCAGCAGTTCAGACAAGGCAGGTTACAACTATGGCTACACCTTC.

This clonotype came up a few times. The chain combines TRBV28 with TRBJ1-5; D not resolved. V lost 6 bases, J lost 6 bases, and 12 bases lay in between. The germline gives CDR1 MDHEN, CDR2 SYDVKM. The CDR3 has 13 residues. CDR3 sequence: CASRVPSSQPQHF. DNA of the CDR3: TGTGCCAGCAGGGTCCCAAGTAGTCAGCCCCAGCATTTT. Full variable domain (rest looked up from reference TRBV28 and TRBJ1-5): DVKVTQSSRYLVKRTGEKVFLECVQDMDHENMFWYRQDPGLGLRLIYFSYDVKMKEKGDIPEGYSVSREKKERFSLILESASTNQTSMYLCASRVPSSQPQHFGDGTRLSIL.

This clonotype was detected only a few times. The chain has TRBV7-6 and TRBJ2-2; TRBD1 matches 9 bases. The germline V gene encodes CDR1 SGHVS and CDR2 FNYEAQ. After removal of 5 bases from V and 6 bases from J, the junction contained 13 bases not matched to a gene. The CDR3 has 17 residues. CDR3 amino acids: CASSPLPGQGLAGELFF. Written as DNA, the CDR3 is TGTGCCAGCAGCCCCCTCCCGGGACAGGGATTGGCCGGGGAGCTGTTTTTT.

This clonotype was counted a few times. The rearrangement uses TRBV5-4 and TRBJ2-5; D is perhaps TRBD1 or TRBD2 (7 bases each). The J call is doubtful: the DNA matches TRBJ2-7 better. CDR3 size: 15 residues. Per the germline V gene, CDR1 is SGHNT and CDR2 is YYREEE (reference sequence). In DNA form, the CDR3 reads TGTGCCAGCAGCTCCCGACAGGGAGGGACCTACGAGCAGTACTTC. This sequence encodes CASSSRQGGTYEQYF.

The V call is TRBV12-3 or TRBV12-4, the J call TRBJ2-7, with no clear D. TRBJ2-5 matches the DNA end more closely, so the J call is doubtful. This CDR3 is built from 14 residues. The CDR3 protein is CASSSWSALKTQYF. Here the CDR3 DNA reads TGTGCCAGCAGTTCATGGAGCGCCCTGAAGACCCAGTACTTC.

This clonotype was seen a few times. The V and J genes are TRBV7-9 and TRBJ2-5; no clear D gene. Trimming took 8 bases from V and 0 from J, leaving 4 bases between them. The CDR3 is 11 residues long. The V gene's germline CDR1 is SEHNR and CDR2 FQNEAQ (reference sequence). The CDR3 sequence: CASQNQETQYF. Here the CDR3 DNA reads TGTGCCAGCCAAAACCAAGAGACCCAGTACTTC.

This clonotype was seen a handful of times. The rearrangement links TRBV5-1 to TRBJ2-3; possible D gene TRBD2, 5 bases. CDR1 and CDR2 (germline): SGHRS, YFSETQ. The CDR3 runs to 13 residues. V dropped 5 bases and J dropped 9 bases, with 16 bases sitting between them. The CDR3 region is CASSRGEGRTQYF. The CDR3 DNA reads as TGCGCCAGCAGTCGGGGAGAGGGAAGGACGCAGTATTTT.

J is TRBJ1-1 and V is TRBV7-9; unclear D gene. Germline V gene sequence: CDR1 SEHNR, CDR2 FQNEAQ (reference sequence). Trimming took off 6 bases at V and 3 bases at J, with 23 bases between the two ends. The CDR3 sequence is 17 residues long. The CDR3 DNA is TGTGCCAGCAGACCAAAGTTAGGCCACACATCCGACACTGAAGCTTTCTTT. Protein: CASRPKLGHTSDTEAFF.

This chain joins TRBV4-2 and TRBJ2-1; TRBD1 is a possible D gene (7 bases). Germline V lookup: CDR1 LGHNA, CDR2 YNFKEQ. Between the trimmed V and J ends, which lost 3 bases and 5 bases, there was a span of 11 bases. This CDR3 contains 14 residues. CDR3 sequence (DNA): TGTGCCAGCAGCCAGGCGGGACAGAACAATGAGCAGTTCTTC. This codes for CASSQAGQNNEQFF.

This clonotype was detected a few times. The V call is TRBV4-1, the J call TRBJ2-2, with TRBD1 as a possible D gene (6 bases). CDR3 length: 16 residues. From germline, CDR1 is MGHRA and CDR2 YSYEKL. Between the trimmed V and J ends, which lost 0 bases and 4 bases, there was a span of 12 bases. The CDR3: CASSQDRTATTGELFF. The CDR3 bases are TGCGCCAGCAGCCAAGATAGGACAGCTACCACCGGGGAGCTGTTTTTT.

J is TRBJ1-1 and V is TRBV9; 7 nucleotides align to TRBD1. Germline V gene lookup returns CDR1 SGDLS and CDR2 YYNGEE. The J segment lost 2 bases and the V segment lost 4 bases, leaving 11 bases of the junction unmatched. The CDR3 is 16 residues long. CDR3 loop: CASSIAPGQKNTEAFF. The CDR3 bases are TGTGCCAGCAGCATCGCGCCGGGACAGAAAAACACTGAAGCTTTCTTT.

This clonotype was counted only a few times. The chain recombines TRBV20-1 with TRBJ2-6; no reliable D call. Germline V gene data show CDR1 as DFQATT and CDR2 as SNEGSKA (reference sequence). The CDR3 has 12 residues. Trimming stripped 6 bases from V and 6 bases from J, with 9 bases between. CDR3 amino acids: CSAPAVANVLTF. The CDR3 nucleotides are TGCAGTGCCCCGGCCGTGGCCAACGTCCTGACTTTC.